A selection of T cell receptor beta chains follows, all from one sample in a study of blood T cells in healthy people across ages. TCRdb re-analysed the 5' RACE reads in MiXCR, keeping a single row per CDR3 protein. The data contain over 700,000 distinct CDR3 sequences, around half of them singletons. Sequencing input: blood. These receptors all stem from a man at least 80 years old in good health. CDR3s include the opening cysteine and the closing phenylalanine or tryptophan. The order of the fields is clone size, J gene, CDR3 length, V gene, D gene, CDR3 DNA, CDR3 protein. The D gene is left open where the match is weak. Clone size appears in some rows only: once, few, many, or a class for an expanded clone.

>NA|TRBJ1-5|15|TRBV6-5|TRBD1
TGTGCCAGCAGTCTCACAGGGGGTCTCAATCAGCCCCAGCATTTT
CASSLTGGLNQPQHF
>NA|TRBJ2-1|15|TRBV30|TRBD2
TGTGCCTGGAGTAGTCCGGGACTAGCGGCCAATGAGCAGTTCTTC
CAWSSPGLAANEQFF
>NA|TRBJ2-7|11|TRBV28|NA
TGTGCCAGCAGTTCCGCGACGGAGCAGTACTTC
CASSSATEQYF
>NA|TRBJ1-5|12|TRBV20-1|NA
TGCAGTGCTTTCAGCCAGGATCAGCCCCAGCATTTT
CSAFSQDQPQHF
>NA|TRBJ2-7|14|TRBV6-1|NA
TGTGCCAGCAGTGAACAGAGGGGGGGGTACGAGCAGTACTTC
CASSEQRGGYEQYF
>NA|TRBJ2-5|15|TRBV2|NA
TGTGCCAGCAGGGGGGCGGCGGGCCAAAAAGAGACCCAGTACTTC
CASRGAAGQKETQYF
>few|TRBJ2-5|15|TRBV5-1|NA
TGCGCCAGCAGCTTTCGACAGGAGTACCAAGAGACCCAGTACTTC
CASSFRQEYQETQYF
>few|TRBJ2-7|13|TRBV20-1|NA
TGCAGTGCTAGCCCCGGGGCCTCCTACGAGCAGTACTTC
CSASPGASYEQYF
>few|TRBJ2-1|14|TRBV5-1|TRBD2
TGCGCCAGCAGCTCGGTGGGGACTAGTACTGAGCAGTTCTTC
CASSSVGTSTEQFF
>NA|TRBJ1-1|15|TRBV2|NA
TGTGCCAGCAGTGATGAGGTGCGGGTGGGCACTGAAGCTTTCTTT
CASSDEVRVGTEAFF
>NA|TRBJ1-2|16|TRBV27|NA
TGTGCCAGCAGTTTAACCAGAGCAGGGCATTCAAGGGGCTACACCTTC
CASSLTRAGHSRGYTF
>few|TRBJ1-2|15|TRBV9|NA
TGTGCCAGCAGCGTAGGTCTAGGGCAGGCCTATGGCTACACCTTC
CASSVGLGQAYGYTF
>NA|TRBJ2-1|15|TRBV20-1|NA
TGCAGTGCTCAGTACCGGGACTGGTATTACAATGAGCAGTTCTTC
CSAQYRDWYYNEQFF
>NA|TRBJ2-4|15|TRBV15|NA
TGTGCCACCAGCAGTGGCATTCTGAGGACCGGCATTCAGTACTTC
CATSSGILRTGIQYF